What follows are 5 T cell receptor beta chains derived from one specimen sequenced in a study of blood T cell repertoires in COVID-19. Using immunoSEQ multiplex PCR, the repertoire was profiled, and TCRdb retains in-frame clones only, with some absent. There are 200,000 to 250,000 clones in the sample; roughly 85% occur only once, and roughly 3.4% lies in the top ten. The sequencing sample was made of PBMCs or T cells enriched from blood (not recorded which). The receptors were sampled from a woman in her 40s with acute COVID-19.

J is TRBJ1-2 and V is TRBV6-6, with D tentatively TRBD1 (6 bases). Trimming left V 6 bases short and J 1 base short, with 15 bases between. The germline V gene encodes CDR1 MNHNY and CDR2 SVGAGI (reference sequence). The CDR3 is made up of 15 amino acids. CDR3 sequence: CASSVQGRDNYGYTF. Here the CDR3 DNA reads TGTGCCAGCAGCGTACAGGGACGGGATAACTATGGCTACACCTTC.

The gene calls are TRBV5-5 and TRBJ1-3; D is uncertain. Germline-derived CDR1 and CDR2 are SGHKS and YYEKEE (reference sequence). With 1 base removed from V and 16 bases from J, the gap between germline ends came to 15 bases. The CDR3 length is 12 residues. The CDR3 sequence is CASSLTEGPKYF. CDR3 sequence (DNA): TGTGCCAGCAGCTTGACTGAGGGTCCTAAGTATTTT.

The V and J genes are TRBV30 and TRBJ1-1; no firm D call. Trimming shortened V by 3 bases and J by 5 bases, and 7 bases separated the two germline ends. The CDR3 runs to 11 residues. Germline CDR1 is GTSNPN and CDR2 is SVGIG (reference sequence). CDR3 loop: CAWRGRTEAFF. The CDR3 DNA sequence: TGTGCCTGGAGGGGCCGAACTGAAGCTTTCTTT.

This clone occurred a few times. This chain's CDR3 is CASGTGTGGAGELFF. In nucleotides, the CDR3 is TGCGCCAGCGGGACCGGGACAGGGGGAGCCGGGGAGCTGTTTTTT. The V and J genes are TRBV5-1 and TRBJ2-2; TRBD1 matches 11 bases. CDR3 size: 15 residues. Germline V lookup: CDR1 SGHRS, CDR2 YFSETQ. V was pared by 7 bases and J by 6 bases, with 8 bases of the junction left unmatched.

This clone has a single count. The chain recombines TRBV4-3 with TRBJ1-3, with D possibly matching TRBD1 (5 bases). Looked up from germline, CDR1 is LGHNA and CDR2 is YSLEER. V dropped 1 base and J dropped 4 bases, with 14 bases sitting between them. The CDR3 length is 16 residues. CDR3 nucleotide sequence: TGCGCCAGCAGCCAAGGGTTGGGGCGGGGCGGAAACACCATATATTTT. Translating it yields CASSQGLGRGGNTIYF.